The 28 T cell receptor beta chains given below trace back to one sample, sequenced in a study of blood T cell repertoires in COVID-19. Using immunoSEQ multiplex PCR, the repertoire was profiled, and TCRdb retains in-frame clones only, with some absent. The data hold about 120,000 clones, with more than 75% observed a single time. The sample consisted of peripheral blood. Every receptor here comes from a human donor in a cohort sampled during active COVID-19.

The V and J genes are TRBV10-3 and TRBJ1-5; a possible D gene is TRBD1 (5 bases). The V end was cut by 2 bases, the J end by 6 bases, with 8 bases between. The CDR3 has 13 residues. Germline CDR1 is ENHRY and CDR2 is SYGVKD. Here the CDR3 reads CAISEPGAQPQHF. The CDR3 DNA follows: TGTGCCATCAGTGAGCCTGGGGCTCAGCCCCAGCATTTT.

The chain carries TRBV10-2 and TRBJ1-1; D is ambiguous. The V end lost 6 bases, the J end lost 0 bases, and 14 bases lay between the germline ends. Germline V gene sequence: CDR1 WSHSY, CDR2 SAAADI. The CDR3 totals 15 residues. The CDR3 loop reads CASRSPEIMNTEAFF. DNA of the CDR3: TGCGCCAGCAGGAGTCCGGAGATCATGAACACTGAAGCTTTCTTT.

The chain has TRBV7-2 and TRBJ1-5; weak D call: TRBD1 (5 bases). Germline CDR1 SGHTA, CDR2 FQGNSA. The CDR3 is made up of 17 amino acids. The ends were cut back, 2 bases at V and 3 bases at J, with 17 bases in the middle. The CDR3 protein is CASSLRSGKGDNQPQHF. The CDR3 nucleotides are TGTGCCAGCAGCTTAAGGTCAGGGAAAGGTGACAATCAGCCCCAGCATTTT.

This clone was detected a few times. Other DNA sequences of this sample code for an identical CDR3. V is TRBV28 and J is TRBJ2-5; 8 bases are a match to TRBD1. V lost 3 bases, J lost 3 bases, and 6 bases stayed unmatched. The CDR3 totals 15 residues. Germline CDR1 is MDHEN and CDR2 is SYDVKM. The DNA for the CDR3 is TGTGCCAGCAGTTTCAGGGGACAGGAGAAAGAGACCCAGTACTTC. This translates into CASSFRGQEKETQYF.

The chain links TRBV29-1 to TRBJ2-5; no clear D gene. The CDR3 loop spans 14 amino acids. Germline CDR1 is SQVTM and CDR2 is ANQGSEA. V lost 2 bases, J lost 8 bases, and 18 bases lay in between. Here the CDR3 DNA reads TGCAGCGTTGAAAAGACATACAGCCGCTCTACCCAGTACTTC. Its protein product is CSVEKTYSRSTQYF.

The chain carries TRBV5-1 and TRBJ1-4; the match to TRBD1 covers 7 bases. V was pared by 6 bases and J by 8 bases, with 7 bases of the junction left unmatched. The germline V gene encodes CDR1 SGHRS and CDR2 YFSETQ. The length of the CDR3 is 13 residues. The CDR3 nucleotides are TGCGCCAGCAAACAGGGGATAGGCGAAAAACTGTTTTTT. It codes for CASKQGIGEKLFF.

This sequence joins TRBV27 and TRBJ1-4; possibly TRBD1 for D (5 bases). Per the germline V gene, CDR1 is MNHEY and CDR2 is SMNVEV (reference sequence). The V end lost 3 bases, the J end lost 7 bases, and 12 bases lay between the germline ends. The CDR3 is 14 residues long. In nucleotides, the CDR3 is TGTGCCAGCAGTTTTATGGGTCAGGGTGAAAAACTGTTTTTT. Amino acids: CASSFMGQGEKLFF.

V and J are TRBV19 and TRBJ1-2; no reliable D call. The CDR3 has 11 amino acids. V was pared by 9 bases and J by 8 bases, with 13 bases between. CDR1 is LNHDA and CDR2 is SQIVND in the germline V gene (reference sequence). CDR3 DNA: TGTGCCAGCCTTTTCGGGTTGGGCTACACCTTC. This encodes CASLFGLGYTF.

The chain couples TRBV5-4 to TRBJ2-1, with TRBD2 matching over 7 bases. The germline CDR1 and CDR2 sequences are SGHNT and YYREEE (reference sequence). Trimming removed 3 bases from V and 10 bases from J; junction bases left unmatched: 10. CDR3 size: 14 residues. The CDR3, as DNA: TGTGCCAGCAGCTCCGGGGACTACCCTACGGAGCAGTTCTTC. Residues: CASSSGDYPTEQFF.

The rearrangement links TRBV5-1 to TRBJ1-1; maybe TRBD1 (5 bases). Trimming pared 5 bases from V and 1 base from J, leaving 15 bases between. The CDR3 is 15 amino acids. Per germline, CDR1 SGHRS and CDR2 YFSETQ. The CDR3 loop reads CASSSIGAKNTEAFF. As DNA, the CDR3 is TGCGCCAGCAGTTCCATTGGGGCCAAGAACACTGAAGCTTTCTTT.

The chain couples TRBV6-5 to TRBJ1-5; 7 bases fit TRBD1. The CDR3 has 14 amino acids. CDR1 is MNHEY, CDR2 SVGAGI, per germline. V lost 1 base, J lost 4 bases, and 1 base stayed unmatched. The CDR3 is CASSYLGQNQPQHF. The DNA for the CDR3 is TGTGCCAGCAGTTACTTGGGACAGAATCAGCCCCAGCATTTT.

The chain has TRBV11-2 and TRBJ2-3; TRBD2 agrees at 8 bases. Looked up from germline, CDR1 is SGHAT and CDR2 is FQNNGV. Germline trimming cut 5 bases from V and 5 bases from J; bases unmatched to any gene: 9. The CDR3 totals 15 residues. The CDR3 region has the DNA TGTGCCAGCAGCCCGTGGGCTAGCGGGTTAGATACGCAGTATTTT. Amino acids: CASSPWASGLDTQYF.

As regards this clone: The same CDR3 also results from other DNA sequences found in this sample. V and J are TRBV28 and TRBJ1-5, with 10 positions matching TRBD1. The trim removed 9 bases at V and 5 bases at J, leaving 4 bases unmatched. CDR3 length: 13 residues. Germline V gene sequence: CDR1 MDHEN, CDR2 SYDVKM. The CDR3 is CASRQGADQPQHF. CDR3 sequence (DNA): TGTGCCAGTAGACAGGGGGCGGATCAGCCCCAGCATTTT.

The table lists this clone with a few counts. The V and J genes are TRBV5-6 and TRBJ1-5; D gene unclear. Germline CDR1 is SGHDT and CDR2 is YYEEEE. The CDR3 runs 12 residues. The germline V and J ends were trimmed by 3 bases and 4 bases, with 5 bases remaining between them. Here the CDR3 DNA reads TGTGCCAGCAGCTCTAAAAATCAGCCCCAGCATTTT. Protein: CASSSKNQPQHF.

The genes are TRBV7-9 and TRBJ1-4, with a weak D call TRBD1 (6 bases). With 4 bases removed from V and 8 bases from J, the gap between germline ends came to 14 bases. CDR1 and CDR2 (germline): SEHNR, FQNEAQ (reference sequence). This CDR3 has 14 residues. The CDR3 bases are TGTGCCAGCAGCTGGGACGACAGGCGGGAAAAACTGTTTTTT. It codes for CASSWDDRREKLFF. The complete variable domain, with remaining parts taken from reference TRBV7-9 and TRBJ1-4, reads DTGVSQNPRHKITKRGQNVTFRCDPISEHNRLYWYRQTLGQGPEFLTYFQNEAQLEKSRLLSDRFSAERPKGSFSTLEIQRTEQGDSAMYLCASSWDDRREKLFFGSGTQLSVL.

This rearrangement joins TRBV27 to TRBJ2-7; possible D gene TRBD2, 6 bases. The CDR3 spans 15 residues. Trimming left V 2 bases short and J 3 bases short, with 14 bases between. Germline V gene lookup returns CDR1 MNHEY and CDR2 SMNVEV (reference sequence). The CDR3 nucleotides read TGTGCCAGCAGTTTAATAGGGGACTCTGACTACGAGCAGTACTTC. This encodes CASSLIGDSDYEQYF.

The rearrangement links TRBV18 to TRBJ2-6; D unresolved. The CDR3 loop spans 15 amino acids. Trimming shortened V by 3 bases and J by 4 bases, and 10 bases separated the two germline ends. CDR1 and CDR2 (germline): KGHSH, LQKENI. For the CDR3, the DNA is TGTGCCAGCTCACCTACAGATCTGGGGGCCAACGTCCTGACTTTC. Its translation: CASSPTDLGANVLTF.

The gene calls are TRBV2 and TRBJ2-1, with a weak D call TRBD1 (6 bases). Germline CDR1 is SNHLY and CDR2 is FYNNEI. CDR3 length: 15 amino acids. The V end lost 5 bases, the J end lost 4 bases, and 15 bases lay between the germline ends. DNA of the CDR3: TGTGCCAGCAGTCCCCCCGGGACACCTTACAATGAGCAGTTCTTC. This encodes CASSPPGTPYNEQFF.

The chain recombines TRBV7-2 with TRBJ2-7; TRBD2 is a possible D gene (6 bases). Looked up from germline, CDR1 is SGHTA and CDR2 is FQGNSA. The length of the CDR3 is 14 residues. Trimming shortened V by 0 bases and J by 7 bases, and 13 bases separated the two germline ends. CDR3 protein: CASSLARGAGEQYF. The CDR3 DNA sequence: TGTGCCAGCAGCTTAGCTCGGGGCGCGGGAGAGCAGTACTTC.

In DNA form, the CDR3 reads TGTGCCAGCAGCTCCCGCAGTATGAACACTGAAGCTTTCTTT. It translates to CASSSRSMNTEAFF. The J gene is TRBJ1-1, the V gene TRBV11-2; D gene uncertain. V was trimmed by 4 bases and J by 0 bases, leaving 9 bases between them. The V gene's germline CDR1 is SGHAT and CDR2 FQNNGV. The CDR3 sequence is 14 residues long.

This chain joins TRBV23-1 and TRBJ1-5; D is unresolved. TRBV23-1 is marked as an open reading frame, function uncertain. CDR3 size: 15 residues. V was pared by 2 bases and J by 3 bases, with 11 bases between. DNA of the CDR3: TGCGCCAGCAGTCAAAGCCCAGGCTCCAATCAGCCCCAGCATTTT. Translating gives CASSQSPGSNQPQHF.

This rearrangement joins TRBV2 to TRBJ1-5; D might be TRBD1 (5 bases). In germline, CDR1 is SNHLY, CDR2 FYNNEI. V was trimmed by 9 bases and J by 7 bases, leaving 16 bases between them. This CDR3 contains 13 residues. CDR3 protein: CASSPGAGQPQHF. In nucleotides, the CDR3 is TGTGCCAGTAGTCCGGGAGCAGGGCAGCCCCAGCATTTT.

The rearrangement uses TRBV2 and TRBJ2-1, with TRBD2 identical over 11 bases. With V trimmed by 5 bases and J by 8 bases, 5 bases remained unmatched. Germline CDR1 reads SNHLY; CDR2 reads FYNNEI. This CDR3 has 14 residues. The CDR3 bases are TGTGCCAGCAGTTATCTAGCGGGAGGTGATGAGCAGTTCTTC. It is translated as CASSYLAGGDEQFF.

This chain connects TRBV29-1 to TRBJ1-1; no clear D. Trimming stripped 4 bases from V and 1 base from J, with 7 bases between. Germline V gene sequence: CDR1 SQVTM, CDR2 ANQGSEA. The CDR3 runs 12 residues. DNA for the CDR3: TGCAGCGTTGGCTCAGGGAACACTGAAGCTTTCTTT. Amino acids: CSVGSGNTEAFF.

This chain joins TRBV28 and TRBJ2-1; TRBD2 aligns across 13 bases. The V segment lost 6 bases and the J segment 0 bases; nucleotides outside the gene matches: 17. Germline-derived CDR1 and CDR2 are MDHEN and SYDVKM. The CDR3 sequence is 21 residues long. CDR3 nucleotide sequence: TGTGCCAGCAGCCCAATGATGACTAGCGGGAGGCGTCTTAGCTCCTACAATGAGCAGTTCTTC. It specifies CASSPMMTSGRRLSSYNEQFF.

The chain couples TRBV18 to TRBJ2-5, with D unclear. From germline, CDR1 is KGHSH and CDR2 LQKENI. V lost 3 bases to trimming and J lost 1 base, with 6 bases between them. The CDR3 sequence is 13 residues long. Here the CDR3 reads CASSPGSQETQYF. The CDR3 DNA follows: TGTGCCAGCTCACCGGGCAGCCAAGAGACCCAGTACTTC.

Concerning this clone itself: Germline is not matched at one junction end, which may reflect a read error. The chain carries TRBV7-7 and TRBJ2-2; 7 bases line up with TRBD1. The germline V gene has CDR1 SSHAT and CDR2 FNYEAQ (reference sequence). This CDR3 is 16 amino acids long. The CDR3 spells CASSATGTSVTGELFF. The CDR3 region has the DNA TGTGCTAGCAGCGCGACAGGGACCTCGGTCACCGGGGAGCTGTTTTTT.

The gene calls are TRBV7-6 and TRBJ2-3; the D is unclear. Germline lookup yields CDR1 SGHVS and CDR2 FNYEAQ. The CDR3 loop spans 18 amino acids. V was trimmed by 0 bases and J by 2 bases, leaving 18 bases between them. The CDR3 sequence: CASSLAPTGGSYTDTQYF. CDR3 nucleotide sequence: TGTGCCAGCAGCTTAGCCCCAACGGGTGGCTCGTACACAGATACGCAGTATTTT.